This T cell receptor beta chain was sequenced during a study of blood T cell repertoires in COVID-19. Study information: The samples span acute and convalescent COVID-19 from the United States, Italy and Spain.

Recruits, aged about 18 to 100 years, lived in 24 US areas. As originally analysed: The assay estimated nucleated cells by amplifying reference gene primers. Only in-frame clones appear in the TCRdb table, and some are missing; sequencing was by immunoSEQ multiplex PCR. Clonal size and the V and J genes are those of that table, whereas D and trimming came from the DNA. The sample lists hundreds of thousands of clones, around nine tenths occurring once. V was clipped by 3 bases and J by 5 bases; unmatched bases: 6. The CDR3 length is 14 residues. Germline V lookup: CDR1 SGHRS, CDR2 YFSETQ. V is TRBV5-1 and J is TRBJ2-7, with 9 bases identical to TRBD1. The TCR sequence derives from a woman between 35 and 50 years old who had recovered from COVID-19. Sequencing was performed on PBMCs or T cells enriched from blood (not recorded which). The CDR3 loop reads CASSWGRQGDEQYF. As DNA, the CDR3 is TGCGCCAGCAGCTGGGGTCGACAGGGGGACGAGCAGTACTTC.